This T cell receptor beta chain is drawn from a study of blood T cell repertoires in COVID-19. This clone was counted between two and nine times. Original processing methods: It was from reference gene primer amplification that nucleated cell counts were estimated. The repertoire was sequenced with immunoSEQ multiplex PCR; TCRdb's copy has only in-frame clones and lacks some. V and J calls and clone size are as listed in that table; D and trimming were resolved from the DNA. The sample gives about 160,000 clones, 87% of which show up once; 3% to 4.5% is in the top ten. Germline CDR1 reads MNHNS; CDR2 reads SASEGT. CDR3 length: 15 residues. V dropped 4 bases and J dropped 2; count of bases not matched to a gene: 3.

The sequencing sample was made of peripheral blood. V gene TRBV6-1 combines with J gene TRBJ2-3; 10 bases are a match to TRBD2. The sequence was collected from a woman aged 55-69 years who had recovered from COVID-19. CDR3 loop: CASSVAGGFTDTQYF. CDR3 DNA: TGTGCCAGCAGTGTAGCGGGGGGATTCACAGATACGCAGTATTTT.